This entry concerns a single T cell receptor (beta chain). The data originate from a study of control samples from healthy donors and cancer patients. TCRdb's table, derived via immunoSEQ multiplex PCR, lists solely in-frame clones and lacks some. The sample consists of about 150,000 clones, approximately 93% of them appearing once. The germline gives CDR1 PRHDT, CDR2 FYEKMQ (reference sequence). V was pared by 5 bases and J by 5 bases, with 5 bases of the junction left unmatched. This CDR3 is 14 amino acids long. V gene TRBV13 combines with J gene TRBJ2-2, with 7 bases identical to TRBD1. The source material was blood. This receptor was identified in a man between 18 and 29 years old in good health. CDR3 coding DNA: TGTGCCAGCAGCGACGACAGGGCGACCGGGGAGCTGTTTTTT. The encoded protein is CASSDDRATGELFF.